This TCR beta chain was sequenced during a study of beta chain features in type 1 diabetes. Notes on the study in general: Type 1 diabetes patients had moderately but significantly shorter TCRB CDR3s in all four CD4+ subsets.

This clone turned up a few times. What it binds is not known. Within the sample, other DNA sequences also encode this same CDR3. The authors reverse transcribed all of the isolated RNA, so sequencing captured expressed TCRB transcripts. Assay used: immunoSEQ multiplex PCR; TCRdb lists only in-frame clones, some missing. The repertoire includes more than 550,000 clones, about 14% of them detected once, and nearly 0.04% sits in the top ten. Germline V gene data show CDR1 as MNHNY and CDR2 as SVGAGI (reference sequence). This CDR3 region has 14 residues. The ends were cut back, 0 bases at V and 0 bases at J, with 6 bases in the middle.

The specimen was naive CD4+ T cells from blood. This receptor was taken from a man aged 18 to 29 with type 1 diabetes. J is TRBJ2-7 and V is TRBV6-6; D might be TRBD1 (5 bases). The chain's CDR3 is CASSYSRVSYEQYF. The CDR3 coding sequence is TGTGCCAGCAGTTACTCCAGGGTCTCCTACGAGCAGTACTTC.